A selection of T cell receptor beta chains follows, all from one sample in a study of spatial heterogeneity in lung cancer. TCRdb fed the 5' RACE reads into MiXCR, producing one record per CDR3 protein. The data contain about 94,000 distinct CDR3 sequences, 15% to 20% of them singletons. The source material was PBMCs, sampled at follow-up. The source is a male donor with early-stage non-small cell lung cancer. Each CDR3 is given with its conserved first and last residue. The D gene is left open where the match is weak. Size values are once, few and many counts, or a class for expanded clones, and some rows have none.

TRBJ2-3,TRBV19,15,.,few,CASSIPGDATDTQYF,TGTGCCAGTAGTATCCCCGGGGATGCCACAGATACGCAGTATTTT
TRBJ2-3,TRBV6-6,15,TRBD2,.,CASSQTSGSTDTQYF,TGTGCCAGCAGTCAGACTAGCGGGAGTACAGATACGCAGTATTTT
TRBJ1-1,TRBV7-2,14,.,.,CASSSRISNTEAFF,TGTGCCAGCAGCTCCCGAATCTCGAACACTGAAGCTTTCTTT
TRBJ2-3,TRBV5-1,15,.,few,CASSFENPSTDTQYF,TGCGCCAGCAGCTTTGAGAACCCTAGCACAGATACGCAGTATTTT
TRBJ1-2,TRBV29-1,13,.,.,CSVETAVNYGYTF,TGCAGCGTTGAAACGGCAGTAAACTATGGCTACACCTTC
TRBJ2-3,TRBV12-5,19,TRBD2,.,CASGLSQGFGGRAVDTQYF,TGTGCTAGTGGTTTGTCTCAGGGATTTGGCGGGAGGGCCGTAGATACGCAGTATTTT
TRBJ1-2,TRBV20-1,15,TRBD1,.,CSARGQGEPNYGYTF,TGCAGTGCTCGAGGGCAGGGGGAGCCGAACTATGGCTACACCTTC
TRBJ2-2,TRBV19,13,.,.,CASSIASTGELFF,TGTGCCAGTAGTATAGCTTCAACCGGGGAGCTGTTTTTT
TRBJ2-3,TRBV6-6,14,.,.,CASSRGRTTDTQYF,TGTGCCAGCAGCAGGGGCAGAACCACAGATACGCAGTATTTT
TRBJ1-1,TRBV14,15,.,.,CASSHWKQMNTEAFF,TGTGCCAGCAGCCACTGGAAACAGATGAACACTGAAGCTTTCTTT
TRBJ2-5,TRBV6-6,14,TRBD2,.,CASSYLASGETQYF,TGTGCCAGCAGTTACTTGGCTAGCGGGGAGACCCAGTACTTC
TRBJ1-1,TRBV7-2,16,.,.,CASSLGPSRVAAEAFF,TGTGCCAGCAGCTTAGGACCGAGTAGGGTCGCCGCTGAAGCTTTCTTT
TRBJ2-7,TRBV12-3/TRBV12-4,14,TRBD1,few,CASSPGTGAYEQYF,TGTGCCAGCAGTCCCGGGACAGGGGCCTACGAGCAGTACTTC
TRBJ2-1,TRBV6-5,13,TRBD1,.,CASRPGGNNEQFF,TGTGCCAGCCGGCCAGGGGGAAACAATGAGCAGTTCTTC
TRBJ2-5,TRBV24-1,15,TRBD2,few,CATGSSGGSQETQYF,TGTGCCACCGGCTCTAGCGGGGGGTCCCAAGAGACCCAGTACTTC
TRBJ2-1,TRBV19,14,TRBD2,.,CASRTSGKGSEQFF,TGTGCCAGCAGGACTAGCGGAAAAGGGAGTGAGCAGTTCTTC
TRBJ1-1,TRBV30,13,.,few,CAWSYLEDTEAFF,TGTGCCTGGTCTTACTTGGAGGACACTGAAGCTTTCTTT
TRBJ1-1,TRBV7-2,14,.,.,CASSFQTASTEAFF,TGTGCCAGCAGCTTTCAGACAGCGAGCACTGAAGCTTTCTTT